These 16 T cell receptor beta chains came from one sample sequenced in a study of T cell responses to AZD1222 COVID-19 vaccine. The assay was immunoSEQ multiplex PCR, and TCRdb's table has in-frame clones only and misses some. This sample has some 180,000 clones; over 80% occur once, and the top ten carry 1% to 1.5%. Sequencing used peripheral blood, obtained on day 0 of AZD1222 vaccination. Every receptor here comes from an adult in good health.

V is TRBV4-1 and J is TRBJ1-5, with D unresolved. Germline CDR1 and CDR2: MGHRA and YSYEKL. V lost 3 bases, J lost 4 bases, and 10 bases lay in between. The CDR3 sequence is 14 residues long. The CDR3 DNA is TGCGCCAGCAGCCATTCACAAGGAAATCAGCCCCAGCATTTT. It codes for CASSHSQGNQPQHF.

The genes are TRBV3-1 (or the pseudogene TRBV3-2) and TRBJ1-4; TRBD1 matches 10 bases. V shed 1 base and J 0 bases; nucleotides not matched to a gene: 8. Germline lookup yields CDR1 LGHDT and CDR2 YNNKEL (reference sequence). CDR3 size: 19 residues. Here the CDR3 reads CASSQATGGVGTTNEKLFF. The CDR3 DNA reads TGTGCCAGCAGCCAAGCGACAGGGGGCGTGGGAACAACTAATGAAAAACTGTTTTTT.

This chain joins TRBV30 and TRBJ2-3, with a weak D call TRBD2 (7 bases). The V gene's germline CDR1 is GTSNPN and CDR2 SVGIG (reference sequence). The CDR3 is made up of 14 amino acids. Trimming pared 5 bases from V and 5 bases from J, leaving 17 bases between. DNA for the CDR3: TGTGCCTGGGGAGAGGGGGGGTCGGTAGATACGCAGTATTTT. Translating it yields CAWGEGGSVDTQYF. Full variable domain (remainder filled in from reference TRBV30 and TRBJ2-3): SQTIHQWPATLVQPVGSPLSLECTVEGTSNPNLYWYRQAAGRGLQLLFYSVGIGQISSEVPQNLSASRPQDRQFILSSKKLLLSDSGFYLCAWGEGGSVDTQYFGPGTRLTVL.

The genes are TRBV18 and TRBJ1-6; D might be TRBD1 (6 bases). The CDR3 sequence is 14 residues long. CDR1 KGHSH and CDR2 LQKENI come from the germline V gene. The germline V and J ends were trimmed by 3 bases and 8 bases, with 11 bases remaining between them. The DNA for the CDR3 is TGTGCCAGCTCACCTACGGGGGCGGATTCACCCCTCCACTTT. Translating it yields CASSPTGADSPLHF. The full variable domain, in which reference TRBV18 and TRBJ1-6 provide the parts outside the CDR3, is NAGVMQNPRHLVRRRGQEARLRCSPMKGHSHVYWYRQLPEEGLKFMVYLQKENIIDESGMPKERFSAEFPKEGPSILRIQQVVRGDSAAYFCASSPTGADSPLHFGNGTRLTVT.

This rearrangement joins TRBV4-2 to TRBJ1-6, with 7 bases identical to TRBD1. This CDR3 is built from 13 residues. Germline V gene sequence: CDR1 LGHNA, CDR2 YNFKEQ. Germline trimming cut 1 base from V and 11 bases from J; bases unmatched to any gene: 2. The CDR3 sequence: CASSQVTGAPLHF. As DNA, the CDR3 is TGTGCCAGCAGCCAAGTCACAGGGGCACCCCTCCACTTT.

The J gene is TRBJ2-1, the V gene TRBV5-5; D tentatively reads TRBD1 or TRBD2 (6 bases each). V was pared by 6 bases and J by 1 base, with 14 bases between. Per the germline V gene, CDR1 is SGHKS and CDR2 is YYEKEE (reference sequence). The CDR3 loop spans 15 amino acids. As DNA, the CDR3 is TGTGCCAGCATCTCGGGGGCCCTTTCCTACAATGAGCAGTTCTTC. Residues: CASISGALSYNEQFF.

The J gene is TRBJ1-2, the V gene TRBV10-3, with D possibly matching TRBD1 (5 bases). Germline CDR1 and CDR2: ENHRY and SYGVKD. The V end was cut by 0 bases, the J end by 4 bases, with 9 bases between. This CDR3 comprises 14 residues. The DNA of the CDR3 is TGTGCCATCAGTGAGTCGTCAGGGAGCTATGGCTACACCTTC. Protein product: CAISESSGSYGYTF.

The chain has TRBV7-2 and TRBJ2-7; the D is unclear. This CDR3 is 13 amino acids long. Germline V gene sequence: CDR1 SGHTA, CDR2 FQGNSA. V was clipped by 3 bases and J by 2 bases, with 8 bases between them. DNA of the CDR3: TGTGCCAGCAGCTTGGACGGGCCCTACGAGCAGTACTTC. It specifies CASSLDGPYEQYF. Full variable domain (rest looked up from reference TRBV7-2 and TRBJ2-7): GAGVSQSPSNKVTEKGKDVELRCDPISGHTALYWYRQSLGQGLEFLIYFQGNSAPDKSGLPSDRFSAERTGGSVSTLTIQRTQQEDSAVYLCASSLDGPYEQYFGPGTRLTVT.

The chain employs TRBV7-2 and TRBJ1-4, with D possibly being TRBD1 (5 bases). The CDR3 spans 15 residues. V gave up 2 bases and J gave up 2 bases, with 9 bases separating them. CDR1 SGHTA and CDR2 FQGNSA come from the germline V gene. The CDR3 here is CASSLSGGTNEKLFF. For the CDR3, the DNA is TGTGCCAGCAGCTTATCTGGGGGGACTAATGAAAAACTGTTTTTT.

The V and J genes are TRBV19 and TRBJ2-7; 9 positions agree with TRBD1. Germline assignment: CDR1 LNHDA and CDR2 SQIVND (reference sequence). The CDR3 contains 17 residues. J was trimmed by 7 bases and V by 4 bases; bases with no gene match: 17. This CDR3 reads CASSNPPGTGPTKEQYF. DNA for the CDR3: TGTGCCAGTAGTAACCCCCCCGGGACAGGGCCAACCAAGGAGCAGTACTTC. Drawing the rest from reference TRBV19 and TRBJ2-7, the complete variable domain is DGGITQSPKYLFRKEGQNVTLSCEQNLNHDAMYWYRQDPGQGLRLIYYSQIVNDFQKGDIAEGYSVSREKKESFPLTVTSAQKNPTAFYLCASSNPPGTGPTKEQYFGPGTRLTVT.

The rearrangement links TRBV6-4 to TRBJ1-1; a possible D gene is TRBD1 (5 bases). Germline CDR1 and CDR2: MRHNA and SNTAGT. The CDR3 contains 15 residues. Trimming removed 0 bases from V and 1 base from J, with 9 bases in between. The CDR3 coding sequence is TGTGCCAGCAGTGACTCCGGGGGGAAGAACACTGAAGCTTTCTTT. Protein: CASSDSGGKNTEAFF.

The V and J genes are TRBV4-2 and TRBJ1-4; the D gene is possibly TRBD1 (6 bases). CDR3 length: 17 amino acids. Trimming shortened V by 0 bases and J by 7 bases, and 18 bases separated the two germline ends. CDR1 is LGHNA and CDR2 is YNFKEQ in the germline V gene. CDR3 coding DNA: TGTGCCAGCAGCCAAGATCGGGACACCCCTCTGGGTGAAAAACTGTTTTTT. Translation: CASSQDRDTPLGEKLFF.

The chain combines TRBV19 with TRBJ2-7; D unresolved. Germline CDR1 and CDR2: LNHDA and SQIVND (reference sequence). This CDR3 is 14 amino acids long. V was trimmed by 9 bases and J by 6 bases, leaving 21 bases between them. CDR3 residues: CASCLNMATGEQYF. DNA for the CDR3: TGTGCCAGCTGCCTCAATATGGCAACGGGCGAGCAGTACTTC. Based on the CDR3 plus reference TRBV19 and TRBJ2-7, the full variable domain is DGGITQSPKYLFRKEGQNVTLSCEQNLNHDAMYWYRQDPGQGLRLIYYSQIVNDFQKGDIAEGYSVSREKKESFPLTVTSAQKNPTAFYLCASCLNMATGEQYFGPGTRLTVT.

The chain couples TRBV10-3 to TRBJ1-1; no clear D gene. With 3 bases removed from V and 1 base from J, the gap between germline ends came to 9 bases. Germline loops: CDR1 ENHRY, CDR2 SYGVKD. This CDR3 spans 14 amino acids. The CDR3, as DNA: TGTGCCATCAGTGACTCACGGAGGAACACTGAAGCTTTCTTT. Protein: CAISDSRRNTEAFF.

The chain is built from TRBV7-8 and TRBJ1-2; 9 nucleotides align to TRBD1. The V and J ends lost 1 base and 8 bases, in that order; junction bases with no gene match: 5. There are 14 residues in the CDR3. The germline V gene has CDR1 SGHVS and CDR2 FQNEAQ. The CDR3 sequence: CASSLEGQGRGYTF. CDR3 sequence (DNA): TGTGCCAGCAGCTTAGAGGGACAGGGACGAGGCTACACCTTC.

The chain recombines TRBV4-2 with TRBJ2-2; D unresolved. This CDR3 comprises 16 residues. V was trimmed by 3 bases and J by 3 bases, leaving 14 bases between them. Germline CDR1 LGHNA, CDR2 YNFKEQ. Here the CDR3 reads CASSHEPVGYTGELFF. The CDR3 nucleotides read TGTGCCAGCAGCCATGAACCGGTAGGGTACACCGGGGAGCTGTTTTTT.